The 10 T cell receptor beta chains below were found in one sample sequenced in a study of T cell repertoires in cytomegalovirus infection. No antigen has been identified for these receptors. TCRdb itself ran the reads through MiXCR, one entry per CDR3 protein. The sample shows about 770,000 distinct CDR3 sequences, about 27% of them seen only once. The material sequenced was cultured CD8+ T cells from PBMCs, taken from culture after CMV antigen stimulation. These receptors all come from a human donor in good health (CMV status not recorded). Some clones in this sample may be carry-over from other donors' samples.

This clonotype was seen a few times. The chain employs TRBV19 and TRBJ2-1, with D maybe TRBD1 (6 bases). The CDR3 extends over 14 amino acids. The germline V gene encodes CDR1 LNHDA and CDR2 SQIVND (reference sequence). V lost 5 bases and J 4 bases, leaving 12 bases between the germline ends. CDR3 DNA sequence: TGTGCCAGTAGTGTCGGGACAACGTACAATGAGCAGTTCTTC. Translated: CASSVGTTYNEQFF.

This clonotype was counted ten times or more. V usage is TRBV12-3 or TRBV12-4 and J usage is TRBJ1-3; unclear D gene. This CDR3 has 16 amino acids. Between the trimmed V and J ends, which lost 5 bases and 2 bases, there was a span of 16 bases. The CDR3 nucleotides read TGTGCCAGCAGTGCTAATGTTCAGGAAGCTGGAAACACCATATATTTT. The encoded protein is CASSANVQEAGNTIYF.

The chain has TRBV27 and TRBJ2-3; no definite D call. This CDR3 has 13 amino acids. The germline CDR1 and CDR2 sequences are MNHEY and SMNVEV (reference sequence). The V gene lost 0 bases and the J gene lost 13 bases, with 14 bases spanning the gap. CDR3 amino acids: CASSLSKTVGEYF. The CDR3 nucleotides are TGTGCCAGCAGTTTATCGAAGACCGTGGGCGAGTATTTT.

The V gene is TRBV9, the J gene TRBJ2-1; 8 bases are a match to TRBD2. The trim removed 5 bases at V and 4 bases at J, leaving 2 bases unmatched. This CDR3 has 13 residues. The germline V gene has CDR1 SGDLS and CDR2 YYNGEE. CDR3 DNA sequence: TGTGCCAGCAGTGCTAGCGGGTACAATGAGCAGTTCTTC. It translates to CASSASGYNEQFF.

This clonotype was seen only a few times. The genes are TRBV5-4 and TRBJ1-2, with D perhaps TRBD1 (5 bases). Per germline, CDR1 SGHNT and CDR2 YYREEE (reference sequence). V shed 8 bases and J shed 4 bases, with 15 bases lying between them. The CDR3 covers 13 residues. In DNA, the CDR3 is TGTGCCAGTACTTCCGGGGCCAGCTATGGCTACACCTTC. Its translation: CASTSGASYGYTF.

This clonotype was observed a handful of times. The V gene is TRBV19, the J gene TRBJ2-2; D ambiguous. Trimming removed 11 bases at V and 8 bases at J, with 15 bases between. The CDR3 has 12 residues. The germline gives CDR1 LNHDA, CDR2 SQIVND (reference sequence). The CDR3 nucleotides are TGTGCCTCGACCCTGGGCCCTGGGGAGCTGTTTTTT. Residues: CASTLGPGELFF.

The V call is TRBV6-2 or TRBV6-3, the J call TRBJ2-3; D gene uncertain. Trimming cost V 0 bases and J 0 bases, with 10 bases left between them. This CDR3 is 16 amino acids long. Looked up from germline, CDR1 is MNHEY and CDR2 is SVGEGT. Here the CDR3 DNA reads TGTGCCAGCAGTTACTCGGAGATTTTCAGCACAGATACGCAGTATTTT. Encoded protein: CASSYSEIFSTDTQYF.

V is TRBV14 and J is TRBJ1-1; 7 bases line up with TRBD1. Germline CDR1 SGHDN, CDR2 FVKESK. J gave up 1 base and V 0 bases, and 11 bases lay outside the gene matches. The CDR3 totals 18 residues. CDR3 protein: CASSQDLRDSPRNTEAFF. The CDR3 DNA reads TGTGCCAGCAGCCAAGATCTTCGGGACAGTCCTAGGAACACTGAAGCTTTCTTT.

This clonotype has only a few counts. The CDR3 DNA follows: TGTGCCAGTAGTATTACAGGGGAGTATTACAATCAGCCCCAGCATTTT. Amino acid sequence: CASSITGEYYNQPQHF. The chain employs TRBV19 and TRBJ1-5; TRBD1 aligns across 7 bases. The germline V gene has CDR1 LNHDA and CDR2 SQIVND (reference sequence). The CDR3 totals 16 residues. Trimming cost V 3 bases and J 3 bases; bases outside gene matches: 8.

CDR3 amino acids: CASSDLGLPTDTQYF. Here the CDR3 DNA reads TGCGCCAGCAGTGATCTCGGTCTCCCCACAGATACGCAGTATTTT. V and J are TRBV10-2 and TRBJ2-3, with D uncertain. This CDR3 has 15 amino acids. The V gene lost 3 bases and the J gene lost 2 bases, with 12 bases spanning the gap. CDR1 and CDR2 (germline): WSHSY, SAAADI.